This entry describes one T cell receptor (beta chain). No cognate antigen has been identified for it. Base qualities were left out, and no much larger clone turns up one base away. The sample comes from a study of PD-L1 blockade in urothelial cancer (dated by TCRdb to about 2017). With regard to the full study: Every patient began therapy in about 2014 and was given atezolizumab 1,200 mg intravenously every 3 weeks. Approximately 29 patients had pretreatment blood TCR-seq, approximately 24 had at least one posttreatment blood collection, and approximately 24 had tumor TCR-seq. Patients had an ECOG performance status of 0 or 1 and had received between 0 and 3 prior chemotherapy regimens. Progression-free survival longer than 6 months counted as durable clinical benefit, and TCR features were additionally tested against both progression-free and overall survival. Blood samples gave median yields of around 140,000 T cells and 80,000 to 90,000 unique TCRs, along with a median clonality of around 0.08. Durable clinical benefit was achieved by nine patients and was not achieved by 20 patients. In the same patients, whole exome sequencing and RNA sequencing of pretreatment tumors were performed in addition to TCR sequencing. About 90% of the 29 patients were males with bladder-origin urothelial cancer, and about 65% of the roughly 30 reported a prior smoking history. Blood samples were analyzed at two time points: 3 weeks after treatment start (second dose) and 6 weeks after treatment start. TCR sequencing covered pretreatment tumor samples and matched, serially collected peripheral blood taken before and after atezolizumab treatment. The study was an exploratory multi-omic analysis of somatic, immune and clinical correlates of response to PD-L1 blockade with atezolizumab in urothelial cancer.

The research as a whole found: Greater expansion of tumor-associated TCR clones in peripheral blood 3 weeks after the start of treatment was observed in patients with durable benefit (n of about 20, p = 0.022). Because the sample size was small (n ≈ 28) and many of the analyses were exploratory, the results are meant to be hypothesis-generating. A pretreatment peripheral blood TCR clonality below the median was linked to improved progression-free and overall survival.

Synthetic TCR analog templates were spiked into each PCR to estimate absolute template abundance from read counts. The immunoSEQ assay was used to amplify TCRbeta CDR3 regions from genomic DNA with bias-controlled V and J gene primers. Sequencing of rearranged TCRbeta segments was done at approximately 20X coverage. Under the source paper's analysis protocol: Sequencing errors were corrected by clustering and CDR3s were annotated against IMGT to assign V, D and J genes. Only productive TCRbeta rearrangements were used in downstream analyses, excluding out-of-frame or stop-codon sequences. Clonality was calculated as one minus the Shannon entropy normalized by the log of the number of unique productive sequences. Fisher's exact test with Benjamini-Hochberg correction, using a cutoff of adjusted p below 0.01, was how clones that differed between time points or between blood and tumor were identified. TCRdb retrieved this table from immuneACCESS and kept in-frame rearrangements only. Not all clones are present; in checked studies, unresolved V genes account for under half, and no reason is known for the remainder. The DNA gave D and trimming, while V, J and clone size come from that table. Present in this sample are some 120,000 clones, about 89% of which were seen just once. Together, the top ten hold about 1.8% of the sample.

The time point label for this specimen denotes: peripheral blood 6 weeks after treatment start. A total of around 30 patients with locally advanced or metastatic urothelial carcinoma, treated at Memorial Sloan Kettering on a trial protocol, made up the cohort. Peripheral blood mononuclear cells were collected pretreatment and during treatment, at between 1 and 8 total time points per patient. The Qiagen DNeasy Blood extraction kit was used to purify genomic DNA from total PBMCs and tumor samples. PBMCs were collected pretreatment and during treatment, and were isolated and stored as previously described. CDR1 and CDR2, looked up from the germline V gene, are SGDLS and YYNGEE. Clipping removes 3 bases from V and 10 bases from J, with 8 as the unmatched junction base count. Including the terminal cysteine and phenylalanine, the CDR3 comprises 14 residues. CDR3 DNA only is kept here, 42 bases in frame from base 1.

Recombination joined TRBV9 with TRBJ2-2, with 8 bases aligning to TRBD1. This specimen was PBMCs, taken around atezolizumab (anti-PD-L1) treatment. This TCR was sampled from a man aged 55 to 70 with urothelial cancer. The CDR3 sequence is CASSGQGPREELFF. The DNA reads TGTGCCAGCAGCGGACAGGGGCCTAGGGAGGAGCTGTTTTTT.